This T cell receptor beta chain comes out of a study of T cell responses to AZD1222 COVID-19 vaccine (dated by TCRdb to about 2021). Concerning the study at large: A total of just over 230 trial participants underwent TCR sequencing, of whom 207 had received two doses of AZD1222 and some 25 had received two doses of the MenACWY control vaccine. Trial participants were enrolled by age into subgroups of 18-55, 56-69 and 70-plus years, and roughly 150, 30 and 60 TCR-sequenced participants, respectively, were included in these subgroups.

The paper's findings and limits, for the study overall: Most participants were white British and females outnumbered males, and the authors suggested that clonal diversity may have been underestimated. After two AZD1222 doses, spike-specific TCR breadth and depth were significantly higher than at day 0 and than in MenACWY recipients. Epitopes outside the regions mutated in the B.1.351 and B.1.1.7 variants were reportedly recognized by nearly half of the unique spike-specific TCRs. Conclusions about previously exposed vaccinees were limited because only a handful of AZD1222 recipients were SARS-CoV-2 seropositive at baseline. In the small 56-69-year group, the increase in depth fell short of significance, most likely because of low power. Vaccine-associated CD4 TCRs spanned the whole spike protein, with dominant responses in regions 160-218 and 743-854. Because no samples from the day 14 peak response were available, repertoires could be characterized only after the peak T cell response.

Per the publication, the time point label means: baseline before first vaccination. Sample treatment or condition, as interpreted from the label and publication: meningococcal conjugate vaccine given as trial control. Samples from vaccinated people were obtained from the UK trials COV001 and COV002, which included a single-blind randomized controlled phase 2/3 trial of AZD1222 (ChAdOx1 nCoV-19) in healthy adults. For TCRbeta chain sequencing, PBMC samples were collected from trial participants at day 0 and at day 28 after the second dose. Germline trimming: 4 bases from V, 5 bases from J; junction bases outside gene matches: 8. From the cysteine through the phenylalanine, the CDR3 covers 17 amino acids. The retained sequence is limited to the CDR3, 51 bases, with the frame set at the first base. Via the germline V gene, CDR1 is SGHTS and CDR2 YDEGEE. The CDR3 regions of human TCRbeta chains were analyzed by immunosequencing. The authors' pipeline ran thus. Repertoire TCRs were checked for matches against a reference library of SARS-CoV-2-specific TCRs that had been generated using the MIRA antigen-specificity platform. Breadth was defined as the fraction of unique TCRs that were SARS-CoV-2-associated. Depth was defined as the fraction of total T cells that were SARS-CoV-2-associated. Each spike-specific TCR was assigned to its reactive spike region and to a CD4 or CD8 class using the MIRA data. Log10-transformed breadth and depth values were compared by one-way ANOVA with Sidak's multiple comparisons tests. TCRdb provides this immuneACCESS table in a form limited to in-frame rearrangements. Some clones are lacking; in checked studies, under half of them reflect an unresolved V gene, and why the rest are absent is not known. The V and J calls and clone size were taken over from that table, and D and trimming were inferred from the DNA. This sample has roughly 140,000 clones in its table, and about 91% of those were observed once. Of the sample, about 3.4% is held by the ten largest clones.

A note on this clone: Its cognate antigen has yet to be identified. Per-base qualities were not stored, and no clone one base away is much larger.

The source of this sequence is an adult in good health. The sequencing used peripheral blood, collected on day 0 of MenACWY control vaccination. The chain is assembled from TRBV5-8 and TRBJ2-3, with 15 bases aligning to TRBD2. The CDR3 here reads CASSRRTSGGAEDTQYF. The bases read TGTGCCAGCAGCCGACGGACTAGCGGGGGGGCCGAAGATACGCAGTATTTT.